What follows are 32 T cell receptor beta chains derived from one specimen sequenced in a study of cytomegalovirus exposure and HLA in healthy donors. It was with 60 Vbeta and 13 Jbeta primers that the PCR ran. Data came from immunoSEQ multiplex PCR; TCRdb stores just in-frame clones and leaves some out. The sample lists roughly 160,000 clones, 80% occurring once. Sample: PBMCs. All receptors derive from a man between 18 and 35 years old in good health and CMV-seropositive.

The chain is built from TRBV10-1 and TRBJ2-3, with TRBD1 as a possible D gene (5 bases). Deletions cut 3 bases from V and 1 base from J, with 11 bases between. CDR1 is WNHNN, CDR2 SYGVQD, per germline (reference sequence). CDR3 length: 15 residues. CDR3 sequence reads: CASSEGQTRTDTQYF. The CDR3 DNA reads TGCGCCAGCAGTGAAGGACAAACCCGCACAGATACGCAGTATTTT.

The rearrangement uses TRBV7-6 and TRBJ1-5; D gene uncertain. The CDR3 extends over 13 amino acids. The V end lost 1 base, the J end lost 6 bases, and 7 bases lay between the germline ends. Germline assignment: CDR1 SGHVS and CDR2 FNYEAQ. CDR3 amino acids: CASSLGRSQPQHF. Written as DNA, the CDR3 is TGTGCCAGCAGCTTAGGCCGGAGTCAGCCCCAGCATTTT.

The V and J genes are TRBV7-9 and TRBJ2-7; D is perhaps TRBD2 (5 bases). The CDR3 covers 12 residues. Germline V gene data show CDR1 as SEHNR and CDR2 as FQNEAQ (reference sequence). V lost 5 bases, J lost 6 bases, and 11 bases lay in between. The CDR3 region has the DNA TGTGCCAGCAGCGGCCCCCGGGGCGAGCAGTACTTC. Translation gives CASSGPRGEQYF.

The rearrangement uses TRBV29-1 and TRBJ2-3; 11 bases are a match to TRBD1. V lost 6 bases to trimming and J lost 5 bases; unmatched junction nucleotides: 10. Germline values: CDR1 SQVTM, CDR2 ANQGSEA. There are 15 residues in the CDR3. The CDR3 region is CSVDKGTGGVDTQYF. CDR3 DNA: TGCAGCGTAGATAAAGGGACAGGGGGGGTAGATACGCAGTATTTT.

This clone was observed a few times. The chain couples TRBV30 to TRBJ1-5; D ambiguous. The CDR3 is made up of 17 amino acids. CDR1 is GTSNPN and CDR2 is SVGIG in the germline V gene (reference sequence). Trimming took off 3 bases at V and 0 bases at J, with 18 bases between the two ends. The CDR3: CAWSHGSYTVSNQPQHF. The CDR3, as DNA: TGTGCCTGGAGCCACGGTTCGTACACAGTTAGCAATCAGCCCCAGCATTTT.

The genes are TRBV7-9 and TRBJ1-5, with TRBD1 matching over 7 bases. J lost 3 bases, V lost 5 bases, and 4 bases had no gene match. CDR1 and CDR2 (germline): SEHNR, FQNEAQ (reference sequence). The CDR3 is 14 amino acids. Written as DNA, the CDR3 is TGTGCCAGCAGCCCGACAGGGTCCAATCAGCCCCAGCATTTT. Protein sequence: CASSPTGSNQPQHF.

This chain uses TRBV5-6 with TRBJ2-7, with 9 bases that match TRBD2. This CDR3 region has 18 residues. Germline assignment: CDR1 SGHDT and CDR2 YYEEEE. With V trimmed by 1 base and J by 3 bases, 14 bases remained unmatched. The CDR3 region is CASSLWVIAGEEDYEQYF. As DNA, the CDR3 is TGTGCCAGCAGCTTGTGGGTTATAGCGGGAGAAGAGGACTACGAGCAGTACTTC.

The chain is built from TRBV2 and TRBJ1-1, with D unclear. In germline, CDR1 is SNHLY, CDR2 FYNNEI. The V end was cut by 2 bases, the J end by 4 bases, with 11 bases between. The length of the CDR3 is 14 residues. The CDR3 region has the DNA TGTGCCAGCAGTGAAATGGACGAGGGCACTGAAGCTTTCTTT. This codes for CASSEMDEGTEAFF.

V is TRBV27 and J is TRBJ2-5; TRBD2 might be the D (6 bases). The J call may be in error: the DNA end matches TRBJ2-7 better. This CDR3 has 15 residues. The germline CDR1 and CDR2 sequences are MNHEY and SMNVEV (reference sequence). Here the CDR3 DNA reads TGTGCCAGCAGACTCGGAGCGGGTAACTCCTACGAGCAGTACTTC. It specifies CASRLGAGNSYEQYF.

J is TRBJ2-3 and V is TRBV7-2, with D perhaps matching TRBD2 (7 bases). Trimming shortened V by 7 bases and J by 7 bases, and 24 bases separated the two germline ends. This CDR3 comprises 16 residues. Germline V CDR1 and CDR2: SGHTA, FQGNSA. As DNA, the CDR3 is TGTGCCAGCACTCCCCCGGGGACACGGCGGGGGAATACGCAGTATTTT. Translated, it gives CASTPPGTRRGNTQYF.

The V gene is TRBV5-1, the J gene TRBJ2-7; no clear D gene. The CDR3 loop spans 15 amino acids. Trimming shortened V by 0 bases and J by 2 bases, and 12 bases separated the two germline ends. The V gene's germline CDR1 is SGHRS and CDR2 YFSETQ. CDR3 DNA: TGCGCCAGCAGCTTGGGGGCCGTACCTACCTACGAGCAGTACTTC. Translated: CASSLGAVPTYEQYF.

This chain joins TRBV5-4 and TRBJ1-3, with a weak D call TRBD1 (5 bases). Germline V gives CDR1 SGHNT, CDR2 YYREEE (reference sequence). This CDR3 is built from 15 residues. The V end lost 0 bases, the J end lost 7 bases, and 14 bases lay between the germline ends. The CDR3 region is CASSLVGGGTNTIYF. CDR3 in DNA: TGTGCCAGCAGCTTGGTCGGGGGAGGGACTAACACCATATATTTT.

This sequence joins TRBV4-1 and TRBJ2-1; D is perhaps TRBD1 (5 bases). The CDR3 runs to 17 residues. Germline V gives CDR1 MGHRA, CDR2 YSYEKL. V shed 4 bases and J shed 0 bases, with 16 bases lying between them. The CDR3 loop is CASSLNGQGTSYNEQFF. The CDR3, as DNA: TGCGCCAGCAGCCTAAACGGCCAGGGTACCTCCTACAATGAGCAGTTCTTC.

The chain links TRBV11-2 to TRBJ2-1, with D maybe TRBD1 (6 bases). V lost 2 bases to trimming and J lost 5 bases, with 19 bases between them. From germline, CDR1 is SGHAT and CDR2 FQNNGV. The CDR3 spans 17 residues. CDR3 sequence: CASSLRDNEDLHNEQFF. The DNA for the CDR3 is TGTGCCAGCAGCTTAAGGGACAATGAAGACTTACACAATGAGCAGTTCTTC.

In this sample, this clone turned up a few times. The CDR3 nucleotides are TGTGCCAGCAGCGTGGAACTAGACACGGGCACAGATACGCAGTATTTT. It codes for CASSVELDTGTDTQYF. The V call is TRBV9, the J call TRBJ2-3; possible D gene TRBD2, 5 bases. CDR1 is SGDLS, CDR2 YYNGEE, per germline. Trimming removed 2 bases from V and 1 base from J, with 14 bases in between. The CDR3 has 16 amino acids. Full variable domain (rest looked up from reference TRBV9 and TRBJ2-3): DSGVTQTPKHLITATGQRVTLRCSPRSGDLSVYWYQQSLDQGLQFLIQYYNGEERAKGNILERFSAQQFPDLHSELNLSSLELGDSALYFCASSVELDTGTDTQYFGPGTRLTVL.

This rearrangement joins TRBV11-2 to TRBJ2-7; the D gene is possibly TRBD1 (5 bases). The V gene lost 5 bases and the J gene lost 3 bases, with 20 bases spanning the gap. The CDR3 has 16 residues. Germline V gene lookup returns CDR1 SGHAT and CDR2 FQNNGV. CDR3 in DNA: TGTGCCAGCAGCCCAGAGGCCTTGGCAGGGCTCTACGAGCAGTACTTC. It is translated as CASSPEALAGLYEQYF.

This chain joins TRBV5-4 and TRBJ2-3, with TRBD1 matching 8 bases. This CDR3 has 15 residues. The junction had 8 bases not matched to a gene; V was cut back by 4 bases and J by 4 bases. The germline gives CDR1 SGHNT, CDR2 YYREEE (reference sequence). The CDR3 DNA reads TGTGCCAGCAGCCAAGGACAGGGCGGTCCAGATACGCAGTATTTT. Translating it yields CASSQGQGGPDTQYF.

The CDR3 reads CASTPGGGTGELFF. The CDR3 nucleotides read TGTGCTAGTACCCCAGGGGGCGGCACCGGGGAGCTGTTTTTT. The rearrangement joins TRBV12-5 to TRBJ2-2; 8 nucleotides align to TRBD1. Trimming took 8 bases from V and 4 from J; bases not matched to a gene: 6. Germline CDR1 is LGHNT and CDR2 is FRNRAP. The CDR3 runs 14 residues.

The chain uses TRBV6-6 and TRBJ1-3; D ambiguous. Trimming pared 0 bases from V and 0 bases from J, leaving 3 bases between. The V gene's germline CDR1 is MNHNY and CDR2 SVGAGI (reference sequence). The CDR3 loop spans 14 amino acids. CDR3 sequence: CASSYSSSGNTIYF. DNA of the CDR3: TGTGCCAGCAGTTACTCTAGCTCTGGAAACACCATATATTTT.

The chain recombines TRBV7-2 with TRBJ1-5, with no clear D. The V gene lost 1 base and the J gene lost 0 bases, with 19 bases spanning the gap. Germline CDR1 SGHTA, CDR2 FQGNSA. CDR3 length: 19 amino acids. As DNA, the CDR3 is TGTGCCAGCAGCTTAGATCTCGCCCCGACGACTTATAGCAATCAGCCCCAGCATTTT. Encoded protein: CASSLDLAPTTYSNQPQHF.

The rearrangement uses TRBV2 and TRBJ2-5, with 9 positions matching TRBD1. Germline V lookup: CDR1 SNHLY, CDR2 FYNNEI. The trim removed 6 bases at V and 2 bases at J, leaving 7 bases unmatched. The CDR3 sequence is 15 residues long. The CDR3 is CASSGGTGRQETQYF. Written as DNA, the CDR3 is TGTGCCAGCAGCGGTGGGACAGGGCGTCAAGAGACCCAGTACTTC.

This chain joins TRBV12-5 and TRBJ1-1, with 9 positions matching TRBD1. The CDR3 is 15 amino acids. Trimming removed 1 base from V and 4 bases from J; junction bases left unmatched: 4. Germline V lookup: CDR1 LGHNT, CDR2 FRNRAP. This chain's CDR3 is CASGLEGQGGTEAFF. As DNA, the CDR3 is TGTGCTAGTGGTTTGGAGGGACAGGGCGGCACTGAAGCTTTCTTT.

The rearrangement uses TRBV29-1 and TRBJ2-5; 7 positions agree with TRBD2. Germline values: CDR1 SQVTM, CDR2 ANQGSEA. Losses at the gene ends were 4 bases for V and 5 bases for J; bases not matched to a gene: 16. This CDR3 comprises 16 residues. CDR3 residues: CSVGLIAGVGSETQYF. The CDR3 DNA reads TGCAGCGTTGGTCTTATCGCGGGGGTGGGCTCGGAGACCCAGTACTTC.

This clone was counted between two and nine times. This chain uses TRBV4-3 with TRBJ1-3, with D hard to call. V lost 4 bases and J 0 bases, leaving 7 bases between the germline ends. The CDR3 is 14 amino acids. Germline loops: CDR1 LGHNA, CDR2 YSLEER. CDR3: CASSLHNSGNTIYF. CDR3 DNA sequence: TGCGCCAGCAGCCTGCACAACTCTGGAAACACCATATATTTT.

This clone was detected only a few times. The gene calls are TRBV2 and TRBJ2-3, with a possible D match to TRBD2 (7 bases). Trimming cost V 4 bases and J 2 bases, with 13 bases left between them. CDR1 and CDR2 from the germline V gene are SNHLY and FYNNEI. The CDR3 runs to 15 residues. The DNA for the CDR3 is TGTGCCAGCAGTGTTGGGGGGGCCAACACAGATACGCAGTATTTT. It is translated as CASSVGGANTDTQYF.

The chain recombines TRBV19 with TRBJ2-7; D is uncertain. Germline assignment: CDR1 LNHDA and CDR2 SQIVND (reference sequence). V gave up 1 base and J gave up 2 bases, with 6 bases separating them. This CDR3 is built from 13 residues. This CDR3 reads CASSIGAPYEQYF. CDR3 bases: TGTGCCAGTAGTATAGGGGCTCCCTACGAGCAGTACTTC.

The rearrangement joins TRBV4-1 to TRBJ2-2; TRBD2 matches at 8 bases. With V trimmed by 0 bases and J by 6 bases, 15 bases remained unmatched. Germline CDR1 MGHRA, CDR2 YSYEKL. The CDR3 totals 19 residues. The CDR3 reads CASSQDPRAGENGSGELFF. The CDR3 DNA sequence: TGCGCCAGCAGCCAAGATCCGAGAGCGGGGGAGAATGGTTCCGGGGAGCTGTTTTTT.

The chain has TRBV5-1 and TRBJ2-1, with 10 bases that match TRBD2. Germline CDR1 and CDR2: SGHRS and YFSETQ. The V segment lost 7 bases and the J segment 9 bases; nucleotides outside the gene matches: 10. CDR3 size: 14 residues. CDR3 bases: TGCGCCAGCTCAGAGCGGGAGGGCGGTGGTGAGCAGTTCTTC. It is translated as CASSEREGGGEQFF.

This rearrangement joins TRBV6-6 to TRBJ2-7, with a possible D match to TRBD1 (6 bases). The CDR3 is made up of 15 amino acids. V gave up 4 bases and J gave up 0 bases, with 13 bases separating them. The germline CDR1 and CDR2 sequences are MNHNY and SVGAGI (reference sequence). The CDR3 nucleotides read TGTGCCAGCAGTTTACGGGACACCTTCTCCTACGAGCAGTACTTC. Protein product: CASSLRDTFSYEQYF.

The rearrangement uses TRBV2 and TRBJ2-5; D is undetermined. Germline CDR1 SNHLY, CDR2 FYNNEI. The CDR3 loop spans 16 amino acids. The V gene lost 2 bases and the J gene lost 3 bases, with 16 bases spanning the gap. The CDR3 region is CASSETTASVEETQYF. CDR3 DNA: TGTGCCAGCAGTGAAACAACGGCTAGTGTTGAAGAGACCCAGTACTTC.

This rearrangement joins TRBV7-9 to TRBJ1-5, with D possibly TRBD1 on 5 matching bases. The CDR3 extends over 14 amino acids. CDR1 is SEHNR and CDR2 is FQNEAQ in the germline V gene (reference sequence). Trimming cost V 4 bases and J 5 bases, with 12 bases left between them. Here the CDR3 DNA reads TGTGCCAGCAGCTCTGGAGGGGCTTATCAGCCCCAGCATTTT. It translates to CASSSGGAYQPQHF.

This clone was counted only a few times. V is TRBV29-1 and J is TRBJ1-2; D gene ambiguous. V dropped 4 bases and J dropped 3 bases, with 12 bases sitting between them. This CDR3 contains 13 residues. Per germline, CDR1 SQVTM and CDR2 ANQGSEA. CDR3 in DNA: TGCAGCGTTGGATGGAGGCCTGACTATGGCTACACCTTC. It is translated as CSVGWRPDYGYTF.